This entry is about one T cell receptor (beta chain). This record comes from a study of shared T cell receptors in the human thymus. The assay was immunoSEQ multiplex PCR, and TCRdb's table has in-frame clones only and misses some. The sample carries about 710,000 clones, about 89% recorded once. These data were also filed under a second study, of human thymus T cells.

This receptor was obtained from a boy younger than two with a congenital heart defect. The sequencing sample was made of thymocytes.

The CDR3 sequence: CASSLGQSHYEQYF. The CDR3 DNA reads as TGTGCCAGCAGCCTCGGACAGTCTCACTACGAGCAGTACTTC. The chain has TRBV7-6 and TRBJ2-7; D is perhaps TRBD1 (6 bases). The CDR3 runs to 14 residues. Trimming shortened V by 5 bases and J by 3 bases, and 14 bases separated the two germline ends. Germline V gene lookup returns CDR1 SGHVS and CDR2 FNYEAQ.